This TCR beta chain originates from a study of beta chain features in type 1 diabetes. Germline lookup yields CDR1 SGHTA and CDR2 FQGNSA. Deletions cut 1 base from V and 1 base from J, with 5 bases between. There are 13 residues in the CDR3. CD45RO/CCR7/CD25/CD127/CD95/CD27 sorting isolated CD4+ naive, central memory, regulatory and stem cell-like memory cells. As every portion of the isolated RNA was reverse transcribed, the sequencing read expressed TCRB transcripts. The protocol was immunoSEQ multiplex PCR, while the TCRdb copy is restricted to in-frame clones and leaves out a portion. The sample holds a few hundred thousand clones, 13% to 15% seen once. Study-level results: People with Type 1 diabetes carried modestly yet significantly shorter TCRB CDR3s in all four CD4+ subsets.

This clone has just a few counts. Its specificity is unknown. V is TRBV7-2 and J is TRBJ2-7; no reliable D call. This TCR was recovered from a young man with type 1 diabetes. The source material was naive CD4+ T cells from blood. Here the CDR3 DNA reads TGTGCCAGCAGCTTAGACTTATCCTACGAGCAGTACTTC. Protein sequence: CASSLDLSYEQYF.